The sequence of this TCR beta chain was determined in a study of cytomegalovirus exposure and HLA in healthy donors. 60 Vbeta and 13 Jbeta primers were used in PCR. Libraries were prepared by immunoSEQ multiplex PCR; TCRdb keeps only in-frame clonotypes and omits some of them. This sample has 210,000 or so clones, with approximately 90% found just once. Study-wide results and caveats: Most of the TCR beta V segments (in an earlier analysis) were productive either about 90% or about 30% of the time. The records held CMV serostatus as the only immune exposure information.

A note on this clone: As yet, its antigen is unknown.

This sequence originates from a woman between 18 and 29 years old in good health and CMV-seronegative. The specimen was PBMCs.

The chain's CDR3 is CASSAPQGINTGELFF. The CDR3 DNA reads TGTGCCAGCAGTGCCCCCCAGGGGATAAACACCGGGGAGCTGTTTTTT. The V gene is TRBV2, the J gene TRBJ2-2; possibly TRBD1 for D (6 bases). V was shortened by 4 bases and J by 2 bases, with 14 bases between the two germline ends. CDR1 SNHLY and CDR2 FYNNEI come from the germline V gene. This CDR3 has 16 amino acids.